Each of the 9 T cell receptor beta chains below was sequenced from the same sample in a study of graft-versus-host responses after intestinal transplantation. The data were produced by immunoSEQ multiplex PCR, yet TCRdb's version contains in-frame clones alone and is incomplete. The sample lists more than 90,000 clones; just under 95% were seen once. Antigens of these TCRs are unknown. The sample was unstimulated CD8+ T cells sorted from spleen or lymph node cells, taken before intestinal transplant. The receptors stem from a human donor who received an intestinal transplant.

This clone was observed once. The chain employs TRBV27 and TRBJ1-1, with a weak D call TRBD1 (6 bases). The CDR3 covers 13 residues. The V gene lost 6 bases and the J gene lost 2 bases, with 10 bases spanning the gap. In germline, CDR1 is MNHEY, CDR2 SMNVEV (reference sequence). The CDR3 nucleotides read TGTGCCAGCAGACAGGGCACAAACACTGAAGCTTTCTTT. Translation gives CASRQGTNTEAFF.

The rearrangement joins TRBV5-8 to TRBJ1-2; D not certain. From germline, CDR1 is SGHTS and CDR2 YDEGEE. This CDR3 is 13 amino acids long. V lost 3 bases and J 2 bases, leaving 8 bases between the germline ends. CDR3 DNA sequence: TGTGCCAGCAGCTGGCCGGAGAACTATGGCTACACCTTC. It codes for CASSWPENYGYTF. Combining the CDR3 with reference TRBV5-8 and TRBJ1-2 gives the whole variable domain EAGVTQSPTHLIKTRGQQATLRCSPISGHTSVYWYQQALGLGLQFLLWYDEGEERNRGNFPPRFSGRQFPNYSSELNVNALELEDSALYLCASSWPENYGYTFGSGTRLTVV.

This clone was found once. V is TRBV7-3 and J is TRBJ2-7; D might be TRBD1 (6 bases). Germline V lookup: CDR1 SGHTA, CDR2 FQGTGA. Trimming left V 5 bases short and J 6 bases short, with 14 bases between. This CDR3 region has 13 residues. CDR3: CASSEGQLGEQYF. CDR3 nucleotide sequence: TGTGCCAGCAGCGAGGGACAACTGGGCGAGCAGTACTTC.

The genes are TRBV19 and TRBJ2-2, with TRBD1 identical over 7 bases. The germline CDR1 and CDR2 sequences are LNHDA and SQIVND (reference sequence). V was clipped by 6 bases and J by 4 bases; unmatched bases: 8. The length of the CDR3 is 15 residues. The CDR3 sequence is CASSPVQGSTGELFF. The CDR3 DNA reads TGTGCCAGTAGCCCAGTACAGGGGAGCACCGGGGAGCTGTTTTTT.

This chain uses TRBV6-5 with TRBJ2-7, with a weak D call TRBD1 (5 bases). CDR3 length: 13 amino acids. Trimming removed 0 bases at V and 3 bases at J, with 6 bases between. CDR1 and CDR2 from the germline V gene are MNHEY and SVGAGI. CDR3 DNA sequence: TGTGCCAGCAGTTACTCAGACAGCTACGAGCAGTACTTC. Translated, it gives CASSYSDSYEQYF.

The chain links TRBV7-2 to TRBJ2-5, with 9 positions matching TRBD2. The end of the DNA fits TRBJ2-7 better, so the J call may be wrong. The germline V gene encodes CDR1 SGHTA and CDR2 FQGNSA. The CDR3 runs 14 residues. CDR3 nucleotide sequence: TGTGCCAGCAGCTTACTAGCGGGATTCTTCGAGCAGTACTTC. This gives the protein CASSLLAGFFEQYF.

The chain joins TRBV7-9 to TRBJ2-1; 12 bases map to TRBD2. The CDR3 contains 15 residues. V trimming: 3 bases; J trimming: 4 bases; junction bases outside the gene matches: 1. Germline lookup yields CDR1 SEHNR and CDR2 FQNEAQ (reference sequence). The CDR3 region has the DNA TGTGCCAGCAGCTTGACTAGCGGGGGATACAATGAGCAGTTCTTC. Translation: CASSLTSGGYNEQFF.

For the CDR3, the DNA is TGTGCCAGTCAGTCGGGAGGGGGGGATGAAGCTTTCTTT. Its protein product is CASQSGGGDEAFF. The chain joins TRBV19 to TRBJ1-1, with D perhaps TRBD1 (6 bases). Trimming cost V 8 bases and J 7 bases, with 17 bases left between them. The CDR3 is 13 amino acids. Germline V CDR1 and CDR2: LNHDA, SQIVND (reference sequence). Supplemented by reference TRBV19 and TRBJ1-1, the full variable domain reads DGGITQSPKYLFRKEGQNVTLSCEQNLNHDAMYWYRQDPGQGLRLIYYSQIVNDFQKGDIAEGYSVSREKKESFPLTVTSAQKNPTAFYLCASQSGGGDEAFFGQGTRLTVV.

The rearrangement uses TRBV28 and TRBJ1-6, with D unclear. V shed 5 bases and J shed 10 bases, with 21 bases lying between them. The CDR3 covers 16 residues. Germline V CDR1 and CDR2: MDHEN, SYDVKM. CDR3 nucleotides: TGTGCCAGCAGTCGCGATTGGACTGCCCGTGGGTCACCCCTCCACTTT. It translates to CASSRDWTARGSPLHF.